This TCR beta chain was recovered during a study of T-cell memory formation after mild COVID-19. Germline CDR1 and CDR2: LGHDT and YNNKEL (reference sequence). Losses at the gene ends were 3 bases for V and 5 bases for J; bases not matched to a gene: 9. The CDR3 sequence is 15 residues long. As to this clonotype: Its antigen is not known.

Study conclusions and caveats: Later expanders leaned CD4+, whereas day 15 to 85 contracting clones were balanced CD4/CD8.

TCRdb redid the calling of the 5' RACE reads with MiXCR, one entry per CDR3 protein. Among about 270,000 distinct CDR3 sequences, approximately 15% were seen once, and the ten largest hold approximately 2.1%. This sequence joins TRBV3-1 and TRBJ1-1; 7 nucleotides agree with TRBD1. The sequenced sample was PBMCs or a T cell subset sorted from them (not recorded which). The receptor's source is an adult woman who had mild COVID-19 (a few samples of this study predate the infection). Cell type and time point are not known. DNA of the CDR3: TGTGCCAGCAGCCATCGTGGACAGGCCCGAACTGAAGCTTTCTTT. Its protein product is CASSHRGQARTEAFF. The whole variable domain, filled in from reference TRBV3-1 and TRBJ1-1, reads DTAVSQTPKYLVTQMGNDKSIKCEQNLGHDTMYWYKQDSKKFLKIMFSYNNKELIINETVPNRFSPKSPDKAHLNLHINSLELGDSAVYFCASSHRGQARTEAFFGQGTRLTVV.